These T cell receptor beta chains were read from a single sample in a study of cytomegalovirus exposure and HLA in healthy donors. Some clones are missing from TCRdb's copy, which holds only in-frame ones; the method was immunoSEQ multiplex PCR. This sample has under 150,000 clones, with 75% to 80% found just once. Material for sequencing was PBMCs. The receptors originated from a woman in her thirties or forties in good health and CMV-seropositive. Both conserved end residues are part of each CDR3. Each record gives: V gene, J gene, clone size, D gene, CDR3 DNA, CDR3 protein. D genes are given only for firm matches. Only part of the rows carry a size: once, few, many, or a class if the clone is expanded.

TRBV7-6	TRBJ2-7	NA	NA	TGTGCCAGCAGCTTCAAGGACAGCTCCTACGAGCAGTACTTC	CASSFKDSSYEQYF
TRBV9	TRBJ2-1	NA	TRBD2	TGTGCCAGCAGCGTAGTTAGCGGGAGCAATGAGCAGTTCTTC	CASSVVSGSNEQFF
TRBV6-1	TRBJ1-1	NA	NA	TGTGCCAGCAGGGTGGGGGGGGTCACTGAAGCTTTCTTT	CASRVGGVTEAFF
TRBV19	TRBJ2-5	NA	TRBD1	TGTGCCAGTAGTCAGGGGGCCGAGGAGACCCAGTACTTC	CASSQGAEETQYF
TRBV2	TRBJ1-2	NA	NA	TGTGCCAGCAGTACCGAGCTCGGTGGCTACACCTTC	CASSTELGGYTF
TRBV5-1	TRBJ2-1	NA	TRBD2	TGCGCCAGCAGCATCGGACTAGGGACTAGCGGCAATGAGCAGTTCTTC	CASSIGLGTSGNEQFF
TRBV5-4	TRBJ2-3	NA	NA	TGTGCCAGCAGCCTTCAGGGCGCTGGGACAGATACGCAGTATTTT	CASSLQGAGTDTQYF
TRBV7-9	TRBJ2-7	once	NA	TGTGCCAGCAGCTTAGATTCGGGATTGGACGAGCAGTACTTC	CASSLDSGLDEQYF
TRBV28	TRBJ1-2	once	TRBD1	TGTGCCAGCAGTGTCGACACGGGACAGGGGAAAGAGTATGGCTACACCTTC	CASSVDTGQGKEYGYTF
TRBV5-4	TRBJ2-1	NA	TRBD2	TGTGCCAGCAGCTTGGAGGCCTCTAGCGGGAGGAGGGGTAGTTTCAATGAGCAGTTCTTC	CASSLEASSGRRGSFNEQFF
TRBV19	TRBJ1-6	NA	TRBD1	TGTGCCAGTAGTATAGGACAGGGCACGGGTGATTCACCCCTCCACTTT	CASSIGQGTGDSPLHF
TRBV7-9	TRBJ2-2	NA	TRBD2	TGTGCCAGCAGCTTAAGTAGCGGGAGCCTGAACACCGGGGAGCTGTTTTTT	CASSLSSGSLNTGELFF
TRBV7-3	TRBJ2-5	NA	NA	TGTGCCAGCAGCTTAGGTCAAACGTCGCCGCGGTACTTC	CASSLGQTSPRYF
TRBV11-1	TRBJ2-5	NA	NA	TGTGCCAGCAGCTTAAGGGGGAGAGGGGAAGAGACCCAGTACTTC	CASSLRGRGEETQYF
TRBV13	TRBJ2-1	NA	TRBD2	TGTGCCAGCAGCTTAGGAGCGGGAGCCTACAATGAGCAGTTCTTC	CASSLGAGAYNEQFF
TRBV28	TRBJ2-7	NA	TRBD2	TGTGCCAGCAGTGAGGTCGCGGGAGGATTCTACGAGCAGTACTTC	CASSEVAGGFYEQYF
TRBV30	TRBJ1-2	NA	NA	TGTGCCTGGAGTGTTGGTTCCTACAGTACCTATGGCTACACCTTC	CAWSVGSYSTYGYTF
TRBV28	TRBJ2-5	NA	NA	TGTGCCAGCAAGGTAGCGGTGGGAGTCGCCCAGTACTTC	CASKVAVGVAQYF
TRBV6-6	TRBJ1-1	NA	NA	TGTGCCAGCAGTTACGGGCTGGGGAACACTGAAGCTTTCTTT	CASSYGLGNTEAFF
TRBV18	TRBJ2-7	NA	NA	TGTGCCAGCTCACTATCCCGGGACATCGAAGCGCAGTACTTC	CASSLSRDIEAQYF
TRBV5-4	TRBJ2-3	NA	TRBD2	TGTGCCAGCAGCGGCGGGACTAGCGGGGGTGATACGCAGTATTTT	CASSGGTSGGDTQYF
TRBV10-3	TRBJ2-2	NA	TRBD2	TGTGCCTCTGCAGCGGGAGGGTCCACCGGGGAGCTGTTTTTT	CASAAGGSTGELFF
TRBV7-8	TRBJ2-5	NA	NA	TGTGCCAGCAGCTTCGCTCTCACCCATGGAGGGTACCAAGAGACCCAGTACTTC	CASSFALTHGGYQETQYF
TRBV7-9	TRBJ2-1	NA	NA	TGTGCCAGCAGCTTAGTAGATTGGACTCCCCCCTACAATGAGCAGTTCTTC	CASSLVDWTPPYNEQFF
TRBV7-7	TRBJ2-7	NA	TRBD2	TGTGCTAGCAGCTTATCAGTATTTTCGGGGGGGGAGCAGTACTTC	CASSLSVFSGGEQYF
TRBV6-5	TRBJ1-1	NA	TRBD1	TGTGCCAGCAGTTGGGACAGGCTGAACACTGAAGCTTTCTTT	CASSWDRLNTEAFF
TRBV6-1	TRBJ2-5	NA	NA	TGTGCCAGCAGTGATATACTAACGGAGACCCAGTACTTC	CASSDILTETQYF
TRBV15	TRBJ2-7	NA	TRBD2	TGTGCCACCAGCAGAGATTTAGCGGGAGGGACCTACGAGCAGTCCTTC	CATSRDLAGGTYEQSF
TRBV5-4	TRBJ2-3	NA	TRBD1	TGTGCCAGCAGCTTGCCGGGGGACAGGGCCCCTGATACGCAGTATTTT	CASSLPGDRAPDTQYF
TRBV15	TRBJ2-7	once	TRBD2	TGTGCCACCAGCAGACGACTAGCGGGAGCTGAAGAGCAGTACTTC	CATSRRLAGAEEQYF
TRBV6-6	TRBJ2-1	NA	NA	TGTGCCAGCAGATCCCCGGGGGAGCAGTTCTTC	CASRSPGEQFF
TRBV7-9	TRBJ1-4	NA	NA	TGTGCCAGCAGCTCCGGGGCAACTAATGAAAAACTGTTTTTT	CASSSGATNEKLFF
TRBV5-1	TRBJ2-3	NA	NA	TGCGCCAGCAGCTCCCCTTACAGGTTCCCAGATACGCAGTATTTT	CASSSPYRFPDTQYF
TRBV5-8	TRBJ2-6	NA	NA	TGTGCCAGCAGCAGACAAATGACAGGAACCTCTGGGGCCAACGTCCTGACTTTC	CASSRQMTGTSGANVLTF
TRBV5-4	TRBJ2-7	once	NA	TGTGCCAGCAGCTTGTTTTCGGAGACCGAGCAGTACTTC	CASSLFSETEQYF
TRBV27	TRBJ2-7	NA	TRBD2	TGTGCCAGCAACCCTAGCGGGAGCTTCGAGCAGTACTTC	CASNPSGSFEQYF
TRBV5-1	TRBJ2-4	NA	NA	TGCGCCAGCAGCCCAATGAGCGCCCCGAAAAACATTCAGTACTTC	CASSPMSAPKNIQYF
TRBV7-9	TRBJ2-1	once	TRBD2	TGTGCCAGCAGCTTAGGGCTAGCGGCCTTTTACAATGAGCAGTTCTTC	CASSLGLAAFYNEQFF
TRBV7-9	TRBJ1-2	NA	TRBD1	TGTGCCAGCAGCTTCTCGGGACAGGGAGCCTATGGCTACACCTTC	CASSFSGQGAYGYTF
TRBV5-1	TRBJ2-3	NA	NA	TGCGCCAGCAGCCGAGACAGGGATACGCAGTATTTT	CASSRDRDTQYF
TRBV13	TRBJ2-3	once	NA	TGTGCCAGCAGCTCCGAGGGAGTTGGCACAGATACGCAGTATTTT	CASSSEGVGTDTQYF
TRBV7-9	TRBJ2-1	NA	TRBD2	TGTGCCAGTCTAACAAGGGGACTAGACTCCAATGAGCAGTTCTTC	CASLTRGLDSNEQFF
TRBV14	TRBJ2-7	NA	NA	TGTGCCAGCAGCCAAAGAAGCGGCGGTGGATCCGAGCAGTACTTC	CASSQRSGGGSEQYF
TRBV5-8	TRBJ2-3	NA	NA	TGTGCCAGCAGCCCACCTCCGGGGACAGATACGCAGTATTTT	CASSPPPGTDTQYF
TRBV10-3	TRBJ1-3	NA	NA	TGTGCCATCAGTGACGGGAGGTCTGGAAACACCATATATTTT	CAISDGRSGNTIYF
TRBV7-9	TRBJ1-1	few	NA	TGTGCCAGCAGTCCTGCCGGGCCGGGAACTGAAGCTTTCTTT	CASSPAGPGTEAFF
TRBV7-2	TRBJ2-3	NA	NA	TGTGCCAGCAGCTTCCGGGACTGGAGCACAGATACGCAGTATTTT	CASSFRDWSTDTQYF
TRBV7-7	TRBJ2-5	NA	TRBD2	TGTGCTAGCAGCCCCTGGGGTGGGGAGGGGACCCAGTACTTC	CASSPWGGEGTQYF
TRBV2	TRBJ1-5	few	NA	TGTGCCAGCGGGGGGAACCCCGGGGTGGATCAGCCCCAGCATTTT	CASGGNPGVDQPQHF
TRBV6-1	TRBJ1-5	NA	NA	TGTGCCAGCAGTGCTCGGGGGGCTGACAATCAGCCCCAGCATTTT	CASSARGADNQPQHF
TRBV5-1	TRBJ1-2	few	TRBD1	TGCGCCAGCAGCTTTGGACAGGGGAAACCTTACACCTTC	CASSFGQGKPYTF
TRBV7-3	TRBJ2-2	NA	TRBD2	TGTGCCAGCGGTGTTATAGCGGGAGCCGGGGAGCTGTTTTTT	CASGVIAGAGELFF
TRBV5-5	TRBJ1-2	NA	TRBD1	TGTGCCAGCAGCTTATCCGGGACAGGAAATATTGACTATGGCTACACCTTC	CASSLSGTGNIDYGYTF
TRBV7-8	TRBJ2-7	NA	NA	TGTGCCAGCAGCGGGGGGGGCGGGGGCTACGAGCAGTACTTC	CASSGGGGGYEQYF
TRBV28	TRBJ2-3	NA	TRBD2	TGTGCCAGCAGTTTGGGAGGGGATACGCAGTATTTT	CASSLGGDTQYF
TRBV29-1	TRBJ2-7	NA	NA	TGCAGCGTTGGAGTATTCTCCTACGAGCAGTACTTC	CSVGVFSYEQYF